This T cell receptor beta chain was captured by sequencing in a study of T-cell reconstitution after alpha-beta-depleted transplantation in children (TCRdb year 2016). Regarding the complete study: Using TCR repertoire profiling, the study followed T-cell immune reconstitution in a quantitative way in children after TCRalphabeta/CD19-depleted allogeneic hematopoietic cell transplantation.

According to the germline V gene, CDR1 reads SGHRS and CDR2 reads YFSETQ. V is pruned by 3 bases and J by 4 bases, leaving 11 bases of the junction without a gene match. The CDR3 is 16 amino acids long, termini counted. Of all the DNA, just the CDR3 is kept, 48 bases in frame from base 1. The library was made by PCR. These reads were obtained on an Illumina HiSeq 2500. Molecular barcoding was employed in the preparation of TCR libraries, with unique molecular identifiers being used to normalize TCRbeta repertoire quantification. TCRdb applied fastp at Q25 and MiXCR to the public reads, then kept only in-frame beta chains. Under each unique CDR3 protein, matching rows form one entry showing the most common genes and DNA. The sample records 200,000 to 250,000 distinct CDR3 sequences, about 12% of which are singletons. The ten largest clones capture approximately 2.4% of the sample. With regard to this clonotype: The antigen it binds to is not known. A single base separates this from a much larger clone, so it may be a read error. No conserved phenylalanine or tryptophan ends this CDR3, so it is likely a read error.

This receptor was identified in a human donor who donated a stem cell graft to a child with acute lymphoblastic leukemia. The sequences come from PBMCs from the stem cell graft donor, collected from the stem cell graft. The chain couples TRBV5-1 to TRBJ2-5; TRBD1 aligns with 8 central bases. The DNA sequence is TGCGCCAGCAGCTCGGGGCGACAGGGGTTTGGAGAGACCCAGTACCTC. This codes for CASSSGRQGFGETQYL.